This TCR beta chain was found in a study of persistence of HIV-infected CD4 T cells (dated by TCRdb to 2018 to 2021). As for the study more broadly: Suppressive ART had been received by participants for a median of about eight years. Anti-CD3/anti-CD28 stimulation activated a higher proportion of cells, with a lower memory fraction, than antigen stimulation. Cross-participant TCR cluster analysis included roughly eight participants for CMV and more than five participants for Gag. CMV- and HIV-1 Gag-responding CD4+ T cells were isolated from ART-treated individuals so that antigen-driven clonal expansion of HIV-1-infected cells could be examined. Apart from a couple of participants who underwent leukapheresis at a single time point, peripheral blood samples of up to roughly 200 mL were collected from participants at multiple time points. The clonality of all cells in each sorted population was assessed by TCRbeta sequencing, whereas the clonality of infected cells was assessed by proviral sequencing.

CDR1 and CDR2, looked up from the germline V gene, are KGHSH and LQKENI. The trim is 1 base for V and 1 base for J, with a gap of 11 bases between the germline ends. Taken from cysteine to phenylalanine, the CDR3 has 16 residues. The kept DNA is CDR3 alone, 48 bases in frame from the first base. Study-wide findings and limitations: Only a small number of individuals took part in the study, and the range of antigens tested was limited. Bulk TCR analyses could not be restricted to the rare CMV-responding cells that actually carried HIV-1 proviruses. Significantly lower TCRbeta richness was observed in CMV- and Gag-responding cells than in anti-CD3/anti-CD28-responding cells, and higher oligoclonality was observed in CMV-responding cells than in CD3/CD28-stimulated and Gag-responding cells. Antigen-responding cells were enriched for degenerate expanded CDR3beta sequences, which suggests convergent selection of CD4+ responses to CMV and Gag. Within the same sorted populations, how oligoclonal the TCRs were correlated with how oligoclonal the proviruses were.

The immunoSEQ hsTCRB assay version 4, run in survey mode, was used to sequence TCRbeta repertoires from genomic DNA. Genomic DNA was diluted to about 9.4 ng/uL, using up to about 1 ug per sample for TCRbeta sequencing. The published analysis was carried out like this. Analysis of the TCRbeta data was done in ImmunoSeq Analyzer 3.0, and diversity was computed on productive nucleotide rearrangements. Using the Immunarch R package, the improved Chao index served to estimate lower-bound TCR diversity and the Gini coefficient served to estimate clonality. When different nucleotide rearrangements encoded the same CDR3beta amino acid sequence, each rearrangement was treated as a distinct clonotype. Differential abundance analysis identified TCRbeta sequences significantly enriched in antigen-responding cells relative to anti-CD3/anti-CD28-activated cells. GLIPH2 clustered TCRs by predicted peptide-MHC specificity, both within individual participants and across merged participant data sets. TCRdb took this table from immuneACCESS and kept in-frame rearrangements with V and J called. Such tables lack part of the clones; where checked against another copy, unresolved V genes explain under half of the gap, and the rest is unexplained. V and J calls plus clone size are reproduced from that table; the DNA served to infer D and trimming. The sample includes tens of thousands of clones, with approximately 88% observed a single time. Under 1.5% of the sample belongs to the ten largest clones.

Concerning this clone itself: Its antigen is unknown. Base qualities are not recorded, but no much larger clone differs from it by a single base.

What this sample's treatment or condition label stands for: suppressive antiretroviral therapy. As a nonspecific positive control representing the CD4+ T cell repertoire, cells were stimulated with anti-CD3/anti-CD28 magnetic beads. Responding CD4+ T cells were sorted on the basis of upregulation of both CD40 ligand and CD69. Participants were HIV-1-infected adults who started suppressive ART during chronic infection. For at least 4 years, the participants' plasma HIV-1 RNA had been undetectable, below 50 copies/mL. To be included, a participant needed positive CMV serology and a CD4+ T cell count above 400 cells/uL. Before stimulation, PBMCs were isolated using density centrifugation and depleted of CD8+ T cells. CD8-depleted PBMCs were stimulated for over 15 hours with anti-CD28/CD49d costimulation, CD40-blocking antibody and enfuvirtide to prevent new infections. Cell sorting was performed on a Beckman Coulter MoFlo Legacy or XDP sorter, and dead cells were excluded with propidium iodide. The QIAamp DNA Mini Kit was used for genomic DNA extraction from samples above one million cells, and the Quick-DNA Microprep Kit was used otherwise.

The chain is made from TRBV18 and TRBJ1-3; the D region possibly corresponds to TRBD1 (5 bases align). The source of this sequence is an adult man with HIV who was CMV-seropositive. The sample in question was CD4+ T cells sorted from PBMCs after roughly 18-hour stimulation, obtained from a patient who received antiretroviral therapy. The cell subset or site label for this specimen denotes: CD40L+CD69+ CD4 T cells responding to anti-CD3/anti-CD28 beads, representing the overall repertoire. CDR3 loop: CASSPRPRGSGNTIYF. Read as DNA, the sequence is TGTGCCAGCTCACCACGGCCGAGGGGATCTGGAAACACCATATATTTT.